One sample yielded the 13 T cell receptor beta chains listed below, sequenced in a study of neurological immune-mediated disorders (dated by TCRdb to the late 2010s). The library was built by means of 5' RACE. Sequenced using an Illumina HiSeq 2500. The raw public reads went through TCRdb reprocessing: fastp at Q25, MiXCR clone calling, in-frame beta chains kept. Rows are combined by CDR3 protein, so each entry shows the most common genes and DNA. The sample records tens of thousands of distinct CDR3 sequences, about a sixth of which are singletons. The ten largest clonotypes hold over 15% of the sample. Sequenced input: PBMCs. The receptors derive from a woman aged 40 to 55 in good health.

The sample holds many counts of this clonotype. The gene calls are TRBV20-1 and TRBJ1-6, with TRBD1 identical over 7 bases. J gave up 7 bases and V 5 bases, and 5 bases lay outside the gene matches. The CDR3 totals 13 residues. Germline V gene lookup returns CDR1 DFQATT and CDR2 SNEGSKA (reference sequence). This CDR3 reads CSALTGTNSPLHF. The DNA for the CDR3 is TGCAGTGCTCTGACAGGGACGAATTCACCCCTCCACTTT.

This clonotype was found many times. The CDR3 coding sequence is TGTGCCAGCAGCTTAGTAGGTGTTCGTAAGCAGTTCTTC. It yields the protein CASSLVGVRKQFF. V usage is TRBV7-2 and J usage is TRBJ2-1; D unclear. Germline CDR1 and CDR2: SGHTA and FQGNSA. The CDR3 consists of 13 residues. Trimming cost V 1 base and J 11 bases, with 12 bases left between them.

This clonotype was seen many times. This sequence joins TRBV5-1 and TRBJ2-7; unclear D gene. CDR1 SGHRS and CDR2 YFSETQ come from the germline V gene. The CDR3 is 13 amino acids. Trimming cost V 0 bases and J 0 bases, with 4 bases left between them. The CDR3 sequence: CASSLGSSYEQYV. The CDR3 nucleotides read TGCGCCAGCAGCTTGGGAAGCTCCTACGAGCAGTACGTC.

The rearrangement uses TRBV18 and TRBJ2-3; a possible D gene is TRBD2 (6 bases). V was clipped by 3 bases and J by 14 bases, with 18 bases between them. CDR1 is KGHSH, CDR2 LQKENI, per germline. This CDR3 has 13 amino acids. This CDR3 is CASSPQDGEVLYF. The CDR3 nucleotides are TGTGCCAGCTCACCTCAGGATGGGGAGGTACTGTATTTT.

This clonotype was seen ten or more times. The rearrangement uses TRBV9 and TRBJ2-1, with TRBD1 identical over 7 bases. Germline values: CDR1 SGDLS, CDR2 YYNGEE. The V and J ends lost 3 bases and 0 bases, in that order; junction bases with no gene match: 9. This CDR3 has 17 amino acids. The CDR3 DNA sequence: TGTGCCAGCAGCGCGAGCGGTCGGACAGGCTCCTACAATGAGCAGTTCTTC. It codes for CASSASGRTGSYNEQFF. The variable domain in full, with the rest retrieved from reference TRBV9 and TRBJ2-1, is DSGVTQTPKHLITATGQRVTLRCSPRSGDLSVYWYQQSLDQGLQFLIQYYNGEERAKGNILERFSAQQFPDLHSELNLSSLELGDSALYFCASSASGRTGSYNEQFFGPGTRLTVL.

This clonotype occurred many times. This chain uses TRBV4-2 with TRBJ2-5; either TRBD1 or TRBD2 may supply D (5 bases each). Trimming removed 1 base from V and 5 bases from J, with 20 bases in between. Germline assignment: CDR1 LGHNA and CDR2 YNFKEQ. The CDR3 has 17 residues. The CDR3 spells CASSQAPDRGFSETQYF. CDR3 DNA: TGTGCCAGCAGCCAAGCCCCCGACAGAGGGTTTTCGGAGACCCAGTACTTC.

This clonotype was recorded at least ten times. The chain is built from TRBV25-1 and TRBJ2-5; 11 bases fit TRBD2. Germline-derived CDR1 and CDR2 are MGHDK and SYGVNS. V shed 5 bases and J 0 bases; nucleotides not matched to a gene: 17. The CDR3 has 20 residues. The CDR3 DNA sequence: TGTGCCAGCAGTCGAGCCGGGGGAGCGGCACTAGCGGGGGACCAAGAGACCCAGTACTTC. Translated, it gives CASSRAGGAALAGDQETQYF. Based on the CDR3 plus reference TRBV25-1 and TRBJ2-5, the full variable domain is EADIYQTPRYLVIGTGKKITLECSQTMGHDKMYWYQQDPGMELHLIHYSYGVNSTEKGDLSSESTVSRIRTEHFPLTLESARPSHTSQYLCASSRAGGAALAGDQETQYFGPGTRLLVL.

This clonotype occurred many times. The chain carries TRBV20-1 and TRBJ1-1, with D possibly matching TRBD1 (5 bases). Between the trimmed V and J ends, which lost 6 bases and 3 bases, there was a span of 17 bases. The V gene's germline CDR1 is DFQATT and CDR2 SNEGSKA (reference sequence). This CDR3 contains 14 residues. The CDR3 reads CSARGGGVDTEAFF. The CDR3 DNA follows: TGCAGTGCCCGTGGGGGGGGGGTGGACACTGAAGCTTTCTTT.

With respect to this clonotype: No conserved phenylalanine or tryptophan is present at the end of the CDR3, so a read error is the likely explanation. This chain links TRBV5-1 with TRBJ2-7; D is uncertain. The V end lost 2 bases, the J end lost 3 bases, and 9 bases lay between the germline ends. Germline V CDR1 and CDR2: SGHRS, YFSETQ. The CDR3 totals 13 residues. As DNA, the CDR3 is TGCGCCAGCAGCTTATGGCCGTACTACGAGCAGTACATC. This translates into CASSLWPYYEQYI.

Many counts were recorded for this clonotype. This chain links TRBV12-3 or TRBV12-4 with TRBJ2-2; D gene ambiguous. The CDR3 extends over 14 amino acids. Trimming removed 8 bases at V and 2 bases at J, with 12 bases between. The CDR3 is CASSPTANTGELFF. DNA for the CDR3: TGTGCCAGCTCCCCGACGGCTAACACCGGGGAGCTGTTTTTT.

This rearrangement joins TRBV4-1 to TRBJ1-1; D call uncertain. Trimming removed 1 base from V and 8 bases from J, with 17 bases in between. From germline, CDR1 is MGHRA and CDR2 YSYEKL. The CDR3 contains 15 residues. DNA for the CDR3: TGCGCCAGCAGCCAAGCTCGGACTCTGAACAAGGAAGCTTTCTTT. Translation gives CASSQARTLNKEAFF.

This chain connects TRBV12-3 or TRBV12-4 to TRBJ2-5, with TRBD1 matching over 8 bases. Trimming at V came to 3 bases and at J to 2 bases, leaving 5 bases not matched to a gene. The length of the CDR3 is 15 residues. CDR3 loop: CASSFRGTGQETQYF. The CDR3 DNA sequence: TGTGCCAGCAGTTTCCGAGGGACAGGTCAAGAGACCCAGTACTTC.

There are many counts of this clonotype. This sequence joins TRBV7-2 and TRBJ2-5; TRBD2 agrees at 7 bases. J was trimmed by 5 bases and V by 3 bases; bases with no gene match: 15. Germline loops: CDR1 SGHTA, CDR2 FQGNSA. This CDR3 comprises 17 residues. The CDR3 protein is CASSFVSGAPVKETQYF. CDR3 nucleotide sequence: TGTGCCAGCAGCTTTGTAAGCGGGGCACCCGTCAAGGAGACCCAGTACTTC.